This T cell receptor beta chain was found in a study of blood T cell dynamics during melanoma immunotherapy. The wider study: First-line therapy was either pembrolizumab or nivolumab with ipilimumab for metastatic melanoma.

General observations from the study: Unlike progressors, later disease-control patients had W3 repertoires gaining clonality or diversity.

As for time point: week 3, after first cycle of checkpoint inhibitor. Patients with prior systemic cancer treatment, concomitant immunosuppressants, or other active malignancies were excluded. Losses at the gene ends were 6 bases for V and 1 base for J; bases not matched to a gene: 3. Looked up from germline, CDR1 is MNHEY and CDR2 is SVGAGI. The CDR3 has 15 amino acids. Turning to this clone: What it binds is not known.

Each bulk PBMC sample had about 350 ng DNA loaded. Only in-frame clones appear in the TCRdb table, and some are missing; sequencing was by immunoSEQ multiplex PCR. The sample shows 10,000 to 12,000 clones, about 90% of them seen only once. The clonotype was recovered from a human donor with melanoma. The genes are TRBV6-5 and TRBJ2-3, with 11 nucleotides matching TRBD2. Sequenced material: blood, taken from a patient treated with checkpoint blockade. The CDR3 coding sequence is TGTGCCAGCAGAAAACTAGCGGGGGGCACAGATACGCAGTATTTT. Translated: CASRKLAGGTDTQYF.